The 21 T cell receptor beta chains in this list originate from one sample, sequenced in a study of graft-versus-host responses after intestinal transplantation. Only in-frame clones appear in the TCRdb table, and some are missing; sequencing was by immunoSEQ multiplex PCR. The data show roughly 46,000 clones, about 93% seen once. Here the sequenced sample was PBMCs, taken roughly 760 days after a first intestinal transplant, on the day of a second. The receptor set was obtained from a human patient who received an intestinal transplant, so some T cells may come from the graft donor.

The CDR3 bases are TGTGCCAGCAGCTCCACAGGTCTCTATGGCTACACCTTC. Protein sequence: CASSSTGLYGYTF. The genes are TRBV7-9 and TRBJ1-2; the D gene is possibly TRBD1 (5 bases). V gave up 4 bases and J gave up 4 bases, with 10 bases separating them. Per the germline V gene, CDR1 is SEHNR and CDR2 is FQNEAQ (reference sequence). The CDR3 is 13 amino acids.

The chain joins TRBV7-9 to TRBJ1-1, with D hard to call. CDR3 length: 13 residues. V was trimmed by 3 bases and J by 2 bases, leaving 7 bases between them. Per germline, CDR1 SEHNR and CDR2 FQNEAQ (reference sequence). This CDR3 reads CASSLTLNTEAFF. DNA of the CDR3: TGTGCCAGCAGCTTGACCTTAAACACTGAAGCTTTCTTT.

The CDR3 protein is CASSLMAGEMYNEQFF. In DNA form, the CDR3 reads TGCGCCAGCAGCTTGATGGCGGGAGAGATGTACAATGAGCAGTTCTTC. V is TRBV5-1 and J is TRBJ2-1, with 7 positions matching TRBD2. CDR1 and CDR2 from the germline V gene are SGHRS and YFSETQ. The CDR3 has 16 amino acids. Trimming cost V 1 base and J 4 bases; bases outside gene matches: 8.

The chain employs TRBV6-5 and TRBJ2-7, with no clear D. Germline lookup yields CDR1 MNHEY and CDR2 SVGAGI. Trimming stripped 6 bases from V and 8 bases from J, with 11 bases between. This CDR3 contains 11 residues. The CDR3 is CASSRASKQYF. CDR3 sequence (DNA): TGTGCCAGCAGCCGCGCCTCAAAGCAGTACTTC.

The CDR3 bases are TGTGCCAGCAGCAAGGGACAGGGTGCCACCGGGGAGCTGTTTTTT. Its translation is CASSKGQGATGELFF. This chain joins TRBV5-4 and TRBJ2-2; TRBD1 matches at 9 bases. The CDR3 is 15 amino acids. Per the germline V gene, CDR1 is SGHNT and CDR2 is YYREEE (reference sequence). After removal of 4 bases from V and 4 bases from J, the junction contained 5 bases not matched to a gene.

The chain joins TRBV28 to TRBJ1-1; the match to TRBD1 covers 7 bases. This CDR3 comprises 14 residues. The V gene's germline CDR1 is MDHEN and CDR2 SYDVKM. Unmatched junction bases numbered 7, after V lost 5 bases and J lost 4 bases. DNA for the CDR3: TGTGCCAGCAGTCACGGAGGACAGGCCACTGAAGCTTTCTTT. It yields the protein CASSHGGQATEAFF.

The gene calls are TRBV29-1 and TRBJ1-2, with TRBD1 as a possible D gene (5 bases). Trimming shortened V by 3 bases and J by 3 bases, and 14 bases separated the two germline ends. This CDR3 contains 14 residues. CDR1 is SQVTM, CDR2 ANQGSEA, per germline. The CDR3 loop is CSVDMRGGHYGYTF. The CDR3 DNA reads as TGCAGCGTTGATATGAGGGGCGGACACTATGGCTACACCTTC.

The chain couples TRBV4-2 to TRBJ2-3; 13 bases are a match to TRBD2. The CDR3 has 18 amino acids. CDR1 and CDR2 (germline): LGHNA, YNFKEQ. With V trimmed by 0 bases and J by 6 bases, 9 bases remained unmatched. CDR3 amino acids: CASSQERGTSGAGDTQYF. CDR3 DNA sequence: TGTGCCAGCAGCCAAGAGAGGGGGACTAGCGGGGCGGGGGATACGCAGTATTTT.

The CDR3 DNA sequence: TGTGCCAGCAGGCCTACCGGGACTAGCACAAGCGAGCAGTACTTC. It codes for CASRPTGTSTSEQYF. The V gene is TRBV7-6, the J gene TRBJ2-7; TRBD2 aligns across 9 bases. The CDR3 length is 15 residues. From germline, CDR1 is SGHVS and CDR2 FNYEAQ. V lost 6 bases, J lost 6 bases, and 12 bases stayed unmatched.

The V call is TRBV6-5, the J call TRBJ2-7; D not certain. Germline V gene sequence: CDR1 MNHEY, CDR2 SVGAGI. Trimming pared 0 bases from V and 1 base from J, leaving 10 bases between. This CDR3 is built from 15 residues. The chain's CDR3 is CASSYSKAGSYEQYF. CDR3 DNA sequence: TGTGCCAGCAGTTACTCGAAGGCCGGGTCCTACGAGCAGTACTTC.

The CDR3 DNA is TGTGCCAGCAGTAGACAGGGCACGAACACCGGGGAGCTGTTTTTT. It encodes CASSRQGTNTGELFF. The chain has TRBV6-1 and TRBJ2-2; 7 bases match TRBD1. CDR3 length: 15 residues. Trimming removed 5 bases from V and 0 bases from J; junction bases left unmatched: 3. Per germline, CDR1 MNHNS and CDR2 SASEGT.

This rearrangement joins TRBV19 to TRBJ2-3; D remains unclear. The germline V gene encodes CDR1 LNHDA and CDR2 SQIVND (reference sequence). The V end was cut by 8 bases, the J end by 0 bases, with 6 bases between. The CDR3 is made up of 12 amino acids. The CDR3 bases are TGTGCCAGTGAATCTAGCACAGATACGCAGTATTTT. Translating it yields CASESSTDTQYF.

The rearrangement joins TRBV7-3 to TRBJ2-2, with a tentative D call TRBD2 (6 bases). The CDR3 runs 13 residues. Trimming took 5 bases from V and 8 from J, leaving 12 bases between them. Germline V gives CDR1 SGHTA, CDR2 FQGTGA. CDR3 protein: CASSPREKGELFF. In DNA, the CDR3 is TGTGCCAGCAGCCCCCGGGAGAAAGGGGAGCTGTTTTTT.

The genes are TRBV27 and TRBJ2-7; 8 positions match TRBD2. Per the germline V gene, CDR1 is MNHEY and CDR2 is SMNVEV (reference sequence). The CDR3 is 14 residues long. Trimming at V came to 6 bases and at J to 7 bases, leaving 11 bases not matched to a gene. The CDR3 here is CASRAGGPYVEQYF. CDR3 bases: TGTGCCAGCAGGGCGGGAGGACCGTACGTTGAGCAGTACTTC.

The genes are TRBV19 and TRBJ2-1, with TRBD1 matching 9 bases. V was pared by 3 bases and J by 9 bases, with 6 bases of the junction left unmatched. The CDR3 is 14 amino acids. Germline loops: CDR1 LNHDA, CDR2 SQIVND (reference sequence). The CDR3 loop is CASSMGQGLGEQFF. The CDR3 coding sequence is TGTGCCAGTAGTATGGGACAGGGTTTAGGTGAGCAGTTCTTC.

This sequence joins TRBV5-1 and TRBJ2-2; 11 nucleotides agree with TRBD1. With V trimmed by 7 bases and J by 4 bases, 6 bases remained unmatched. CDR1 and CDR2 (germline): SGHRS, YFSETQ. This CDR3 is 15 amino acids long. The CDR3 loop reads CASAGTGGFTGELFF. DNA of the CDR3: TGCGCCAGCGCCGGGACAGGGGGTTTCACCGGGGAGCTGTTTTTT. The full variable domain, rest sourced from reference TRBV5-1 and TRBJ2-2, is KAGVTQTPRYLIKTRGQQVTLSCSPISGHRSVSWYQQTPGQGLQFLFEYFSETQRNKGNFPGRFSGRQFSNSRSEMNVSTLELGDSALYLCASAGTGGFTGELFFGEGSRLTVL.

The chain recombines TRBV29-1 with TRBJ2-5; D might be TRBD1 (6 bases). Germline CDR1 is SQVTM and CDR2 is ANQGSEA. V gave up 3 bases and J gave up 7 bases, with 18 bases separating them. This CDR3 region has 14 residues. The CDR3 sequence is CSVEEQGIEGTQYF. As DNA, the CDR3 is TGCAGCGTTGAGGAGCAGGGGATTGAAGGGACCCAGTACTTC.

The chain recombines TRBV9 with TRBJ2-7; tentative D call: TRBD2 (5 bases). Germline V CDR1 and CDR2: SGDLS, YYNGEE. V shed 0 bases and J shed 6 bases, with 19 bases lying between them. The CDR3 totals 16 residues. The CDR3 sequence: CASSVGVSARGGEQYF. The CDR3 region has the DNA TGTGCCAGCAGCGTAGGCGTGTCAGCTCGCGGAGGCGAGCAGTACTTC.

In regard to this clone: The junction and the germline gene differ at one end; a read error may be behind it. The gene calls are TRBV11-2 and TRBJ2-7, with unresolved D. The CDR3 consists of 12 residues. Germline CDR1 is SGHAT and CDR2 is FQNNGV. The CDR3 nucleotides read TGTGCCAGCAGCCCTCAAGGGCGCGAGCAGTGCTTC. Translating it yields CASSPQGREQCF.

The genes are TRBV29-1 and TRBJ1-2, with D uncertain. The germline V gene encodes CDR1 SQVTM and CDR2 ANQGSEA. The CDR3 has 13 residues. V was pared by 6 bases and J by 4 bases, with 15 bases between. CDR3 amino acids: CSVADTSPYGYTF. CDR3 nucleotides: TGCAGCGTCGCCGACACTTCGCCCTATGGCTACACCTTC. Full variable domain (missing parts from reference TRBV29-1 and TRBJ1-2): SAVISQKPSRDICQRGTSLTIQCQVDSQVTMMFWYRQQPGQSLTLIATANQGSEATYESGFVIDKFPISRPNLTFSTLTVSNMSPEDSSIYLCSVADTSPYGYTFGSGTRLTVV.

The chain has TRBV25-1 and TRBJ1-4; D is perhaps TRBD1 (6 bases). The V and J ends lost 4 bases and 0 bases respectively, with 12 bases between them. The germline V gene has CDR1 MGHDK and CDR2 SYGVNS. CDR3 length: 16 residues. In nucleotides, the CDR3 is TGTGCCAGCAGTGGACGGACAGATTCAACTAATGAAAAACTGTTTTTT. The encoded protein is CASSGRTDSTNEKLFF.